These 32 T cell receptor beta chains were all obtained from the same sample, sequenced in a study of blood T cell repertoires in COVID-19. The table came from immunoSEQ multiplex PCR; TCRdb's copy has only in-frame clones and leaves some out. The sample contains around 70,000 clones, around three quarters of which appear only once. Material for sequencing was peripheral blood. The receptors were sampled from a man aged 55 to 69 with active or convalescent COVID-19.

This sequence joins TRBV4-2 and TRBJ2-5, with 14 bases lining up with TRBD2. V shed 5 bases, J shed 5 bases, and the junction held 10 bases outside the gene matches. Looked up from germline, CDR1 is LGHNA and CDR2 is YNFKEQ. The CDR3 contains 17 residues. The CDR3 DNA sequence: TGTGCCAGCAGCTCGGGACTAGCGGGGGACCTTCCTGAGACCCAGTACTTC. Protein product: CASSSGLAGDLPETQYF.

This clone has a count of ten or more. The gene calls are TRBV13 and TRBJ2-7; 9 bases align to TRBD1. CDR3 size: 15 residues. V lost 5 bases and J lost 5; bases outside the gene matches: 10. Germline CDR1 reads PRHDT; CDR2 reads FYEKMQ (reference sequence). The CDR3 sequence is CASSTRTGEIHEQYF. The CDR3 DNA follows: TGTGCCAGCAGCACCCGGACAGGGGAGATACACGAGCAGTACTTC.

The chain links TRBV7-2 to TRBJ2-3; the match to TRBD2 covers 8 bases. The J segment lost 3 bases and the V segment lost 2 bases, leaving 7 bases of the junction unmatched. This CDR3 region has 16 residues. Germline V gene lookup returns CDR1 SGHTA and CDR2 FQGNSA. CDR3 nucleotides: TGTGCCAGCAGCTTACCCCGACTAGCGAGGACAGATACGCAGTATTTT. Translation gives CASSLPRLARTDTQYF. Filled out from reference TRBV7-2 and TRBJ2-3, the complete variable domain reads GAGVSQSPSNKVTEKGKDVELRCDPISGHTALYWYRQSLGQGLEFLIYFQGNSAPDKSGLPSDRFSAERTGGSVSTLTIQRTQQEDSAVYLCASSLPRLARTDTQYFGPGTRLTVL.

This chain connects TRBV5-1 to TRBJ1-4; D uncertain. CDR3 length equals 14 residues. The V and J ends lost 4 bases and 8 bases respectively, with 15 bases between them. Germline values: CDR1 SGHRS, CDR2 YFSETQ. The CDR3 protein is CASSDLTGGEKLFF. The CDR3 region has the DNA TGCGCCAGCAGCGACCTGACTGGTGGAGAAAAACTGTTTTTT.

This clone was found once. The rearrangement uses TRBV5-6 and TRBJ2-5; 14 bases fit TRBD2. The CDR3 has 17 residues. The V gene's germline CDR1 is SGHDT and CDR2 YYEEEE. J was trimmed by 4 bases and V by 4 bases; bases with no gene match: 9. The CDR3 spells CASSLLTSGGGGETQYF. The CDR3 region has the DNA TGTGCCAGCAGCCTCCTGACTAGCGGGGGGGGAGGAGAGACCCAGTACTTC.

The chain combines TRBV7-9 with TRBJ2-3, with a weak D call TRBD1 (6 bases). In germline, CDR1 is SEHNR, CDR2 FQNEAQ (reference sequence). This CDR3 has 14 residues. The ends were cut back, 10 bases at V and 0 bases at J, with 14 bases in the middle. CDR3 region: CATSETGSTDTQYF. CDR3 coding DNA: TGTGCCACCTCTGAAACAGGGAGCACAGATACGCAGTATTTT.

The chain joins TRBV10-3 to TRBJ2-2; D perhaps matches TRBD1 (6 bases). V lost 5 bases to trimming and J lost 2 bases, with 15 bases between them. The germline V gene encodes CDR1 ENHRY and CDR2 SYGVKD. This CDR3 contains 16 residues. This CDR3 is CAISTDRGGNTGELFF. CDR3 in DNA: TGTGCCATCAGTACCGACAGAGGGGGTAACACCGGGGAGCTGTTTTTT.

The rearrangement links TRBV6-2 or TRBV6-3 to TRBJ2-1, with 7 bases fitting TRBD1. Germline lookup yields CDR1 MNHEY and CDR2 SVGEGT. J lost 3 bases, V lost 6 bases, and 11 bases had no gene match. The CDR3 loop spans 16 amino acids. The CDR3 DNA follows: TGTGCCAGCAGCGCTTTGACAGGGAAAATCTACAATGAGCAGTTCTTC. Translated: CASSALTGKIYNEQFF.

The V call is TRBV24-1, the J call TRBJ1-3; D is ambiguous. The germline V and J ends were trimmed by 0 bases and 0 bases, with 11 bases remaining between them. Germline assignment: CDR1 KGHDR and CDR2 SFDVKD. The CDR3 runs 17 residues. The CDR3 loop reads CATSDLPGGSSGNTIYF. Written as DNA, the CDR3 is TGTGCCACCAGTGATTTGCCGGGTGGCAGCTCTGGAAACACCATATATTTT.

This chain joins TRBV10-2 and TRBJ1-2; 8 nucleotides line up with TRBD1. The CDR3 is 12 residues long. V was pared by 6 bases and J by 8 bases, with 5 bases of the junction left unmatched. CDR1 and CDR2 (germline): WSHSY, SAAADI. The CDR3 nucleotides read TGCGCCAGCAGCACGACAGGGGACGGCTACACCTTC. Translating it yields CASSTTGDGYTF.

The gene calls are TRBV10-3 and TRBJ1-1, with 8 bases matching TRBD1. The CDR3 totals 15 residues. With V trimmed by 10 bases and J by 1 base, 11 bases remained unmatched. Germline values: CDR1 ENHRY, CDR2 SYGVKD. CDR3 in amino acids: CASRGPDRGNTEAFF. The CDR3 DNA reads TGTGCCAGCAGAGGACCTGACAGGGGGAACACTGAAGCTTTCTTT.

The chain has TRBV24-1 and TRBJ2-2; possibly TRBD1 for D (5 bases). Per germline, CDR1 KGHDR and CDR2 SFDVKD. The CDR3 consists of 16 residues. V was pared by 2 bases and J by 6 bases, with 15 bases between. In DNA, the CDR3 is TGTGCCACCAGTGATTCAATGCAGGGTAACGCCGGGGAGCTGTTTTTT. Its protein is CATSDSMQGNAGELFF.

V usage is TRBV2 and J usage is TRBJ2-7; 9 bases map to TRBD1. CDR1 is SNHLY, CDR2 FYNNEI, per germline. J was trimmed by 0 bases and V by 6 bases; bases with no gene match: 6. CDR3 length: 15 amino acids. The CDR3 reads CASSHGQGSSYEQYF. The CDR3 bases are TGTGCCAGCAGCCACGGACAGGGGAGCTCCTACGAGCAGTACTTC.

J is TRBJ2-7 and V is TRBV28; tentative D call: TRBD2 (7 bases). Germline-derived CDR1 and CDR2 are MDHEN and SYDVKM. The CDR3 spans 15 residues. V was clipped by 6 bases and J by 2 bases, with 17 bases between them. In DNA, the CDR3 is TGTGCCAGCAGGGTACTGGGGGGGGCCCCCTACGAGCAGTACTTC. Protein: CASRVLGGAPYEQYF.

V usage is TRBV29-1 and J usage is TRBJ1-1; D might be TRBD1 (5 bases). V dropped 3 bases and J dropped 10 bases, with 21 bases sitting between them. CDR1 is SQVTM and CDR2 is ANQGSEA in the germline V gene. The length of the CDR3 is 14 residues. The CDR3: CSVEGQGKGTRAFF. CDR3 sequence (DNA): TGCAGCGTTGAGGGTCAGGGTAAGGGTACGAGAGCTTTCTTT.

This clone has a handful of counts. The chain is built from TRBV10-2 and TRBJ1-2, with no clear D. Per germline, CDR1 WSHSY and CDR2 SAAADI. With 0 bases removed from V and 2 bases from J, the gap between germline ends came to 13 bases. The CDR3 contains 16 residues. This CDR3 is CASSESPRVTNYGYTF. CDR3 DNA: TGCGCCAGCAGTGAGTCGCCACGCGTAACCAACTATGGCTACACCTTC.

The V gene is TRBV5-1, the J gene TRBJ2-3; 9 positions agree with TRBD1. The V gene's germline CDR1 is SGHRS and CDR2 YFSETQ. V dropped 0 bases and J dropped 3; count of bases not matched to a gene: 11. This CDR3 has 18 residues. This CDR3 is CASSLAPVGQGSTDTQYF. Here the CDR3 DNA reads TGCGCCAGCAGCTTGGCCCCCGTGGGACAGGGCTCGACAGATACGCAGTATTTT.

V and J are TRBV7-9 and TRBJ1-4; TRBD1 is a possible D gene (6 bases). The CDR3 has 13 residues. Germline loops: CDR1 SEHNR, CDR2 FQNEAQ (reference sequence). V was cut by 7 bases and J by 4 bases, with 10 bases left in between. The DNA for the CDR3 is TGTGCCAGCACCGACAGGAATAATGAAAAACTGTTTTTT. As protein: CASTDRNNEKLFF.

This clone was seen a handful of times. This chain connects TRBV5-1 to TRBJ1-2; possibly TRBD1 for D (5 bases). The CDR3 runs 15 residues. Germline CDR1 is SGHRS and CDR2 is YFSETQ. With 6 bases removed from V and 3 bases from J, the gap between germline ends came to 18 bases. The CDR3 loop is CASKGRAGMDYGYTF. In DNA, the CDR3 is TGCGCCAGCAAAGGCCGGGCAGGGATGGACTATGGCTACACCTTC.

Only one count was recorded for this clone. The V gene is TRBV18, the J gene TRBJ2-1, with TRBD2 matching 7 bases. The V and J ends lost 3 bases and 6 bases, in that order; junction bases with no gene match: 11. Germline V gene lookup returns CDR1 KGHSH and CDR2 LQKENI. This CDR3 is 16 amino acids long. The CDR3 loop is CASSPQRGPPVNEQFF. DNA of the CDR3: TGTGCCAGCTCACCGCAGCGGGGACCCCCCGTCAATGAGCAGTTCTTC. Drawing the rest from reference TRBV18 and TRBJ2-1, the complete variable domain is NAGVMQNPRHLVRRRGQEARLRCSPMKGHSHVYWYRQLPEEGLKFMVYLQKENIIDESGMPKERFSAEFPKEGPSILRIQQVVRGDSAAYFCASSPQRGPPVNEQFFGPGTRLTVL.

The chain links TRBV18 to TRBJ2-3; D possibly corresponds to TRBD2 (6 bases). V lost 6 bases and J lost 6, with 13 bases in between. The germline V gene encodes CDR1 KGHSH and CDR2 LQKENI. CDR3 size: 13 residues. CDR3 sequence: CASSETGTDTQYF. The CDR3 region has the DNA TGTGCCAGCTCGGAAACGGGGACTGATACGCAGTATTTT.

J is TRBJ1-2 and V is TRBV19, with TRBD1 matching over 8 bases. The CDR3 contains 16 residues. V lost 5 bases, J lost 4 bases, and 12 bases stayed unmatched. Looked up from germline, CDR1 is LNHDA and CDR2 is SQIVND (reference sequence). In DNA, the CDR3 is TGTGCCAGTAGTGATCGGCCCGGACAGGGTGGCTATGGCTACACCTTC. Amino acids: CASSDRPGQGGYGYTF.

The rearrangement joins TRBV7-2 to TRBJ2-5, with 14 bases aligning to TRBD2. CDR1 and CDR2 from the germline V gene are SGHTA and FQGNSA. The CDR3 extends over 17 amino acids. Germline trimming cut 3 bases from V and 5 bases from J; bases unmatched to any gene: 8. CDR3 sequence (DNA): TGTGCCAGCAGCTTGGGACTAGCGGGGGTCCGGGGGGAGACCCAGTACTTC. As protein: CASSLGLAGVRGETQYF.

The chain is built from TRBV5-1 and TRBJ2-3; D tentatively reads TRBD1 or TRBD2 (6 bases each). This CDR3 has 15 residues. Germline CDR1 reads SGHRS; CDR2 reads YFSETQ. V was shortened by 4 bases and J by 3 bases, with 15 bases between the two germline ends. CDR3 nucleotides: TGCGCCAGCAGCCTGGCGGGACACACTACAGATACGCAGTATTTT. Protein sequence: CASSLAGHTTDTQYF.

The chain recombines TRBV7-2 with TRBJ2-1; 8 bases match TRBD1. J gave up 6 bases and V 5 bases, and 6 bases lay outside the gene matches. The CDR3 has 14 residues. Germline V gene data show CDR1 as SGHTA and CDR2 as FQGNSA. The CDR3 nucleotides are TGTGCCAGCAGCCCGAGGACAGGGATCAATGAGCAGTTCTTC. Protein: CASSPRTGINEQFF.

This clone occurred a few times. The rearrangement uses TRBV4-1 and TRBJ1-5; unclear D gene. The V end was cut by 1 base, the J end by 5 bases, with 12 bases between. The CDR3 is 15 residues long. CDR1 and CDR2 from the germline V gene are MGHRA and YSYEKL. The CDR3, as DNA: TGCGCCAGCAGCCAAGGCGGGCAGGACTATCAGCCCCAGCATTTT. Amino acid sequence: CASSQGGQDYQPQHF.

The V and J genes are TRBV10-2 and TRBJ2-5, with D unclear. Per the germline V gene, CDR1 is WSHSY and CDR2 is SAAADI. The V gene lost 8 bases and the J gene lost 3 bases, with 19 bases spanning the gap. CDR3 length: 15 amino acids. CDR3 sequence (DNA): TGCGCCAGCGGCCCGGTGGGCAGAGCAAAAGAGACCCAGTACTTC. This sequence encodes CASGPVGRAKETQYF.

The chain carries TRBV12-3 or TRBV12-4 and TRBJ2-7; 8 nucleotides align to TRBD1. CDR3 length: 13 residues. Trimming removed 6 bases from V and 7 bases from J; junction bases left unmatched: 8. CDR3 in amino acids: CASSHRDRREQYF. DNA of the CDR3: TGTGCCAGCAGCCATCGGGACAGGAGGGAGCAGTACTTC.

The chain combines TRBV6-5 with TRBJ2-7; possibly TRBD2 for D (6 bases). Germline V gives CDR1 MNHEY, CDR2 SVGAGI. The CDR3 has 15 residues. Trimming stripped 6 bases from V and 1 base from J, with 16 bases between. CDR3 in DNA: TGTGCCAGCAGCAATCTGGGAGCGGGTTCCTACGAGCAGTACTTC. The encoded protein is CASSNLGAGSYEQYF.

The rearrangement uses TRBV6-1 and TRBJ1-2; D gene uncertain. V was shortened by 0 bases and J by 7 bases, with 12 bases between the two germline ends. This CDR3 spans 14 amino acids. CDR1 is MNHNS, CDR2 SASEGT, per germline. The CDR3, as DNA: TGTGCCAGCAGTGAAGCGCATCCCACGGGTGGCTACACCTTC. It specifies CASSEAHPTGGYTF.

The J gene is TRBJ1-6, the V gene TRBV7-6, with TRBD1 matching 7 bases. J gave up 7 bases and V 5 bases, and 5 bases lay outside the gene matches. The germline gives CDR1 SGHVS, CDR2 FNYEAQ. There are 14 residues in the CDR3. The CDR3 nucleotides read TGTGCCAGCAGCCCGGGACAGTCAAATTCACCCCTCCACTTT. It yields the protein CASSPGQSNSPLHF. Complete variable domain (other parts from reference TRBV7-6 and TRBJ1-6): GAGVSQSPRYKVTKRGQDVALRCDPISGHVSLYWYRQALGQGPEFLTYFNYEAQQDKSGLPNDRFSAERPEGSISTLTIQRTEQRDSAMYRCASSPGQSNSPLHFGNGTRLTVT.

V usage is TRBV11-2 and J usage is TRBJ2-3; D unclear. V shed 6 bases and J shed 4 bases, with 8 bases lying between them. Germline CDR1 and CDR2: SGHAT and FQNNGV. There are 12 residues in the CDR3. The CDR3 coding sequence is TGTGCCAGCAGACATATCTCAGATACGCAGTATTTT. As protein: CASRHISDTQYF.